What follows describes a single T cell receptor beta chain. The antigen is unknown. Donation came from healthy Caucasian individuals in Russia who were aged roughly 6 to 95. Total RNA extracted from each sample amounted to at least 5 micrograms. This entry belongs to a study of blood T cells in healthy people across ages. V was trimmed by 8 bases and J by 8 bases, leaving 10 bases between them. This CDR3 has 11 amino acids. Findings and limits, study-wide: With donor CMV status unknown, expanded clonotype changes were possibly confounded.

Together with a sample-barcoded 5' primer, a J-beta primer mix was included in a second PCR lasting about 6 to 11 cycles. Every cDNA molecule carried a tag from a template-switch adaptor bearing 12 random nucleotides. TCRdb processed the 5' RACE reads anew with MiXCR; each CDR3 protein has one entry. The table has hundreds of thousands of distinct CDR3 sequences, 45% to 50% seen once; the top ten hold about a third. The TCR was taken from a woman aged 60 to 75 in good health. Input material: blood. The V gene is TRBV12-3 or TRBV12-4, the J gene TRBJ2-1; D unclear. Here the CDR3 DNA reads TGTGCCAGCGTGTGGCTCCATGAGCAGTTCTTC. Translation: CASVWLHEQFF.